The present T cell receptor beta chain was sequenced within a study of T cells in Graves' hyperthyroidism and ophthalmopathy. Amplification yielded TCR beta CDR3 regions, with RNA transcripts as the source. RT-PCR in the first round (using the HTBI primer set) targeted the TCR CDR3. One entry per CDR3 protein, called by TCRdb with MiXCR from the multiplex PCR reads. The profile covers fewer than 200,000 distinct CDR3 sequences, with about a tenth appearing a single time and 22% taken by the ten largest. As concerns this clonotype: Its target is not known.

Points from the study as a whole: Separation of ophthalmopathy from stable hyperthyroidism was achieved by a 13 V-J model.

V gave up 6 bases and J gave up 2 bases, with 7 bases separating them. There are 11 residues in the CDR3. Germline CDR1 reads SQVTM; CDR2 reads ANQGSEA. These patients, aged 18 to 65, had recently diagnosed hyperthyroidism lasting under 2 months. The clonotype was recovered from a woman between 18 and 30 years old with Graves' hyperthyroidism that later progressed to Graves' ophthalmopathy. The genes are TRBV29-1 and TRBJ2-5; D gene uncertain. The sequenced material came from blood. The CDR3 is CSVRQQETQYF. The CDR3 DNA follows: TGCAGCGTCCGGCAGCAAGAGACCCAGTACTTC.